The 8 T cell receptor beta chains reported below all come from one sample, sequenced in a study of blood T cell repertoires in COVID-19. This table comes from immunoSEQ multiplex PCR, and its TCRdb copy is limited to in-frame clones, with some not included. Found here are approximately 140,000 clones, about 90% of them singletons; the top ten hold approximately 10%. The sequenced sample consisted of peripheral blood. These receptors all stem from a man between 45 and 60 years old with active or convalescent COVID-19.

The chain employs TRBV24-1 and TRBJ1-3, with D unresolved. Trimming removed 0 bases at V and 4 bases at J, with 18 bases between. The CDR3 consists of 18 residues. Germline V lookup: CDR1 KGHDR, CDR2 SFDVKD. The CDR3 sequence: CATSDLLRSSPGGNTIYF. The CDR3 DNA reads TGTGCCACCAGTGATTTGCTAAGGTCATCTCCGGGAGGAAACACCATATATTTT.

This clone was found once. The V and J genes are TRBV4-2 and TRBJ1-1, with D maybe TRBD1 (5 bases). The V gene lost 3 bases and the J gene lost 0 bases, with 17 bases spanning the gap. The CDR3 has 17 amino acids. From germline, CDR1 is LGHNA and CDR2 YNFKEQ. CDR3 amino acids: CASSQRGKAGMNTEAFF. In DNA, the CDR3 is TGTGCCAGCAGCCAGAGGGGAAAAGCGGGGATGAACACTGAAGCTTTCTTT.

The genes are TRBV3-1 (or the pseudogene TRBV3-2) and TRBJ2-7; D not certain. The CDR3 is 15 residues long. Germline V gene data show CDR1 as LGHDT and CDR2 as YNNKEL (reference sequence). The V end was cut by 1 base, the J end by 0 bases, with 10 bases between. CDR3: CASSQARLSSYEQYF. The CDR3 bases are TGTGCCAGCAGCCAAGCCCGGTTGAGCTCCTACGAGCAGTACTTC.

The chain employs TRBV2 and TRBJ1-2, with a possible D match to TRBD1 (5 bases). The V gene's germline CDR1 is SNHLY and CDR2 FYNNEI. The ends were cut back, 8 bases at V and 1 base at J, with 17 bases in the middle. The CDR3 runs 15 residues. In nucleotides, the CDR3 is TGTGCCAGCGCCCGAGCACAGGAATATAACTATGGCTACACCTTC. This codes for CASARAQEYNYGYTF.

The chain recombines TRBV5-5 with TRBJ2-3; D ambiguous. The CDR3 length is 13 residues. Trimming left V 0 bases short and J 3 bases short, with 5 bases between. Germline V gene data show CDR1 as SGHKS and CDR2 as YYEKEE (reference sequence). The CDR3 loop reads CASSLAGTDTQYF. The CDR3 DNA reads TGTGCCAGCAGCTTGGCCGGGACAGATACGCAGTATTTT.

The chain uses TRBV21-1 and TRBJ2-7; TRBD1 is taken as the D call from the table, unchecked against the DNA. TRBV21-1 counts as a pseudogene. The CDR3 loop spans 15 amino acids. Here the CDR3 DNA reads TGTGCCAGCAGCAATGGCAGGGGGCGAACCTACGAGCAGTACTTC. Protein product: CASSNGRGRTYEQYF.

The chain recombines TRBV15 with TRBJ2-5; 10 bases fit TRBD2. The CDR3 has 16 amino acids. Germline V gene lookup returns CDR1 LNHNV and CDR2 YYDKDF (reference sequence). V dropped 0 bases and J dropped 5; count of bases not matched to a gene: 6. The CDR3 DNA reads TGTGCCACCAGCAGAGATCGGGATAGCGGGAGGGAGACCCAGTACTTC. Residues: CATSRDRDSGRETQYF.

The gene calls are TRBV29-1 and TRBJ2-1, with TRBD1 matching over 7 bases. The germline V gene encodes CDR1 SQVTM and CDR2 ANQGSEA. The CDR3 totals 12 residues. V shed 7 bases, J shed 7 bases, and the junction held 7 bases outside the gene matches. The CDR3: CSGETGPNEQFF. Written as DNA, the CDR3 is TGCAGCGGAGAGACAGGGCCAAATGAGCAGTTCTTC.